Detailed here is one T cell receptor (beta chain). Its antigen is currently unknown. Reverse transcription of roughly 0.5 to 1 ug RNA was performed with random hexamers. A multiplex approach, immunoSEQ multiplex PCR, amplified TCR beta CDR3 across 54 Vbeta and 13 Jbeta. TCRdb reanalysed the immunoSEQ multiplex PCR reads using MiXCR and keeps one entry per CDR3 protein. This table has around 23,000 distinct CDR3 sequences, 85% to 95% appearing once. These data belong to a study of CD8 T cells in Susac syndrome. General study results and limits: The study conceded that its TCR sequencing and HLA analysis involved relatively few individuals. Several Susac-specific public clones appeared in CD8+ TEMRA repertoires, and around 16 in total CD8+ repertoires.

The CD8+ and CD4+ T cells were isolated magnetically using a negative isolation approach, whereas the TEMRA cells were enriched by FACS. The CDR3 totals 14 residues. Trimming took 5 bases from V and 0 from J, leaving 8 bases between them. The sequenced sample consisted of CD8+ T cells from PBMCs. The sequence derives from a human donor with Susac syndrome. V usage is TRBV12-3 or TRBV12-4 and J usage is TRBJ2-1; D uncertain. CDR3 sequence: CASSPASSYNEQFF. The CDR3 nucleotides are TGTGCCAGCAGTCCGGCGAGCTCCTACAATGAGCAGTTCTTC.